The present TCR beta chain was sequenced within a study of CD8+ T cells in alopecia areata (dated by TCRdb to 2016 to 2018). Regarding the research as a whole: Treated patients were enrolled in an open-label pilot trial of oral tofacitinib, 5 to 10 mg twice daily, for moderate-to-severe alopecia areata. TCRbeta CDR3 regions were amplified by immunoSEQ multiplex PCR using 35 Vbeta forward and 13 Jbeta reverse primers. The study used high-throughput TCRbeta sequencing to examine T cell clonal expansion in alopecia areata, in both the C3H/HeJ mouse model and human patients. Scalp clonality was compared among normal scalp (n=4), patchy alopecia areata scalp (n=8), and alopecia totalis/universalis scalp (n=8). The RNA source kit depended on sample type: the PAXgene miRNA kit for fixed scalp, the miRNeasy kit for PBMCs, and the RNeasy kit for mouse skin. Patients on tofacitinib were biopsied at baseline and after 4 and 24 weeks of treatment, and several of the patients also had a later scalp biopsy. Patients received tofacitinib for 6 to 18 months and were then followed off drug for 6 months to check for delayed response and recurrence. Disease severity in treated patients was measured with the SALT score, which quantifies the percentage of affected scalp surface area. Scalp tissue and sorted CD4+ and CD8+ peripheral blood T cells from patchy and totalis/universalis alopecia areata patients and from healthy controls were covered by human TCRbeta sequencing. General study outcomes and caveats: Compared with normal scalp, lesional scalp, particularly in alopecia totalis/universalis, had higher clonality and more expanded CD8+ clones, which suggests antigenic drive. Unlike mouse skin, which is dominated by gammadelta T cells, normal human skin has resident alphabeta T cells that are also sequenced, and this complicates analysis of the scalp TCR repertoire. Tofacitinib significantly decreased scalp clonality and the number of expanded CD8+ clones among the top 100 scalp clones. Many expanded lesional clones persisted in scalp and blood during tofacitinib treatment, which may partly explain relapse after stopping treatment. Compared with mice, TCR sequences shared between patients were less clear, possibly partly because of HLA diversity across the patient population. Because the treated cohort was small and included a single nonresponder, larger studies are needed to assess links between baseline CD8+ expansion and response.

Receptor amplification or capture employed the immunoSEQ multiplex PCR assay. RNA was extracted from all samples and reverse transcribed into cDNA as template for TCR sequencing. First-strand cDNA was synthesized with SuperScript III using a 2:1 mix of oligo-dT and random hexamers. A synthetic immune receptor repertoire was used to measure amplification bias, and any remaining bias was corrected computationally. The study's processing was this. Raw reads were preprocessed for error removal, and CDR3 was defined according to IMGT conventions as running from the conserved cysteine to phenylalanine. To get clonality, Shannon entropy was normalized by log2 of the number of productive unique TCRs and the result was subtracted from 1. Whether scalp clones were CD4 or CD8 was inferred by matching scalp TCRbeta sequences against CD4 and CD8 repertoires sorted from blood. TCRdb took this table from immuneACCESS and kept in-frame rearrangements with V and J called. Such tables lack part of the clones; where checked against another copy, unresolved V genes explain under half of the gap, and the rest is unexplained. D and trimming come from the DNA, and the V and J calls and clone size come from that table. Recorded for this sample are 150,000 to 200,000 clones; 60% of them occurred a single time. The top ten clones comprise 1% of the sample.

As concerns this clone: Its recognized antigen is unknown. No qualities accompany the bases; no much larger clone lies one base away.

Taken from cysteine to phenylalanine, the CDR3 has 14 residues. Only the CDR3 region is kept as DNA, spanning 42 bases read in frame from base 1. The V and J ends are trimmed by 2 bases and 2 bases, leaving 8 bases between them. Reading the germline V gene gives CDR1 ENHRY and CDR2 SYGVKD. The time point label, as the study defines it: less than 25 weeks on oral tofacitinib. Per the publication, the treatment or condition label means: oral pan-JAK inhibitor, 5-10 mg twice daily. Lesional scalp punch biopsies and peripheral blood were collected from alopecia areata patients. After PBMCs were isolated by density centrifugation and stained for CD3, CD4 and CD8, a FACSAria was used to sort CD4+ and CD8+ T cells.

This specimen was CD4+ T cells sorted from blood, taken at week 24, from a patient treated with tofacitinib. The chain links TRBV10-3 with TRBJ2-3; the D region possibly corresponds to TRBD1 (5 bases align). This TCR derives from a human donor with alopecia areata. The bases read TGTGCCATCAGTGAGGACAGTGTCACAGATACGCAGTATTTT. Its coded protein is CAISEDSVTDTQYF.